What follows is one T cell receptor (beta chain) and its context. The antigen it binds to is not known. No qualities accompany the bases; no much larger clone lies one base away. PBMCs were isolated by density centrifugation and stained for CD3, CD4 and CD8, after which CD4+ and CD8+ T cells were sorted on a FACSAria. Unaffected controls provided scalp biopsies and blood samples. The sample belongs to a study of CD8+ T cells in alopecia areata (dated by TCRdb to the late 2010s). Concerning the study at large: In both human patients and the C3H/HeJ mouse model, the study applied high-throughput TCRbeta sequencing to look at T cell clonal expansion in alopecia areata. Scalp tissue and sorted CD4+ and CD8+ peripheral blood T cells from patchy and totalis/universalis alopecia areata patients and from healthy controls were covered by human TCRbeta sequencing. Scalp clonality was compared among normal scalp (n=4), patchy alopecia areata scalp (n=8), and alopecia totalis/universalis scalp (n=8). The RNA source kit depended on sample type: the PAXgene miRNA kit for fixed scalp, the miRNeasy kit for PBMCs, and the RNeasy kit for mouse skin. immunoSEQ multiplex PCR using 35 Vbeta forward primers and 13 Jbeta reverse primers was used to amplify TCRbeta CDR3 regions. What the work shows at the level of the full study, not this receptor alone: Compared with normal scalp, lesional scalp, particularly in alopecia totalis/universalis, had higher clonality and more expanded CD8+ clones, which suggests antigenic drive. Compared with mice, TCR sequences shared between patients were less clear, possibly partly because of HLA diversity across the patient population. Unlike mouse skin, where gammadelta T cells dominate, normal human skin contains resident alphabeta T cells that get sequenced too, which complicates analysis of the scalp TCR repertoire.

The method was the immunoSEQ multiplex PCR assay. RNA was extracted from all samples and reverse transcribed into cDNA, which served as template for TCR sequencing. SuperScript III was used for first-strand cDNA synthesis, primed with a 2:1 mix of oligo-dT and random hexamers. A synthetic immune receptor repertoire was used to gauge amplification bias, and whatever bias remained was removed computationally. From the authors' description of their analysis: After raw reads were preprocessed to remove errors, the CDR3 was defined following IMGT conventions as running from the conserved cysteine to phenylalanine. To get clonality, Shannon entropy was normalized by log2 of the number of productive unique TCRs and the result was subtracted from 1. Whether each scalp clone was CD4 or CD8 was inferred by checking scalp TCRbeta sequences against the CD4 and CD8 repertoires from sorted blood. This is the immuneACCESS table as TCRdb keeps it, with only in-frame sequences that have V and J called. A part of the clones is gone; compared with another copy, unresolved V genes explain less than half, and the rest is unexplained. V, J and clone size are those of that table, while D and trimming were read from the DNA. The sample has about 150,000 clones on record, roughly 50% of them singletons. The leading ten clones occupy 4.5% to 5% of the sample.

From cysteine to phenylalanine, the CDR3 is 15 amino acids long. Of all the DNA, just the CDR3 is kept, 45 bases in frame from base 1. The germline V gene gives CDR1 as SGHTA and CDR2 as FQGNSA. Trimming takes 3 bases off V and 7 bases off J; junction bases not matched to a gene: 8. The sequence was collected from a human donor in good health. The material sequenced was CD4+ T cells sorted from blood. The sequence joins TRBV7-2 to TRBJ2-1, with 8 junctional bases fitting TRBD2. The CDR3 has the sequence CASSFSTSVRNEQFF. The DNA is TGTGCCAGCAGCTTCTCGACTAGCGTGCGGAATGAGCAGTTCTTC.